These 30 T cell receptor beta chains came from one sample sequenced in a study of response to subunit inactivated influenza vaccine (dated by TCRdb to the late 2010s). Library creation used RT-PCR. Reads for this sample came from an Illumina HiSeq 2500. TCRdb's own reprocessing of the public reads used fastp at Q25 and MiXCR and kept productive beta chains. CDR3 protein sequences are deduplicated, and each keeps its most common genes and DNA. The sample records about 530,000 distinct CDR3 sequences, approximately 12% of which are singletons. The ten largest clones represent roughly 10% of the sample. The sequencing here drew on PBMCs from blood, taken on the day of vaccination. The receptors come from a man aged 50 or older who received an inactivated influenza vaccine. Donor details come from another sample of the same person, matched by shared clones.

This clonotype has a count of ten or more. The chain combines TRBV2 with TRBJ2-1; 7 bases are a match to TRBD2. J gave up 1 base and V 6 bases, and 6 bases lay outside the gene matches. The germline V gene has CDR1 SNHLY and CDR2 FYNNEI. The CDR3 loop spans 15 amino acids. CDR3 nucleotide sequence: TGTGCCAGCAGCCCCCGGCGGGAGTCCTACAATGAGCAGTTCTTC. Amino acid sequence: CASSPRRESYNEQFF.

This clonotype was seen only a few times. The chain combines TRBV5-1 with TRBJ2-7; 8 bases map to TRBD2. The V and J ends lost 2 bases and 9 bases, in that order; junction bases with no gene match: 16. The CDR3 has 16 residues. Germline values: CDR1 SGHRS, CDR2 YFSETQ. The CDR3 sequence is CASSLPGGTRGRGQYF. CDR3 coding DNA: TGCGCCAGCAGCTTACCGGGCGGGACTAGGGGGAGAGGGCAGTACTTC.

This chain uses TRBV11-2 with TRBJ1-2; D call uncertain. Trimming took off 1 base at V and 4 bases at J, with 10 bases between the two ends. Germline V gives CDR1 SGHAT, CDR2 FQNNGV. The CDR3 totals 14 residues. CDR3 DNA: TGTGCCAGCAGCTTAGGGGCAGACGTCTATGGCTACACCTTC. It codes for CASSLGADVYGYTF.

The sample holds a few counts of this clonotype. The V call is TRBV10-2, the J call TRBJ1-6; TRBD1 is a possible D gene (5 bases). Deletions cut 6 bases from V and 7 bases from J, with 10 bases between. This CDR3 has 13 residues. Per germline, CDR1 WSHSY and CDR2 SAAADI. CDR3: CASRDTGNSPLHF. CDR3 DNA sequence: TGCGCCAGCAGGGACACGGGAAATTCACCCCTCCACTTT.

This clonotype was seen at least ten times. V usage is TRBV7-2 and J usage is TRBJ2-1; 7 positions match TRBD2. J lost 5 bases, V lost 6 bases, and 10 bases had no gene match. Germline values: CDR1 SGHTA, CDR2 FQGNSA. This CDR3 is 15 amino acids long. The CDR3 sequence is CASSTAGVAHNEQFF. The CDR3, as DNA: TGTGCCAGCAGTACCGCGGGGGTAGCCCACAATGAGCAGTTCTTC. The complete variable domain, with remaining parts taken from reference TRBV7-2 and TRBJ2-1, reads GAGVSQSPSNKVTEKGKDVELRCDPISGHTALYWYRQSLGQGLEFLIYFQGNSAPDKSGLPSDRFSAERTGGSVSTLTIQRTQQEDSAVYLCASSTAGVAHNEQFFGPGTRLTVL.

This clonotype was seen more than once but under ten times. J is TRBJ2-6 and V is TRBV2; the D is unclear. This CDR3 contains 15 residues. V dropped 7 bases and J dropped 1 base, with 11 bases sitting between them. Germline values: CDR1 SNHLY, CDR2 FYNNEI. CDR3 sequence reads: CASNLMGSGANVLTF. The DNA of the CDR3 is TGTGCCAGCAATCTGATGGGGTCTGGGGCCAACGTCCTGACTTTC.

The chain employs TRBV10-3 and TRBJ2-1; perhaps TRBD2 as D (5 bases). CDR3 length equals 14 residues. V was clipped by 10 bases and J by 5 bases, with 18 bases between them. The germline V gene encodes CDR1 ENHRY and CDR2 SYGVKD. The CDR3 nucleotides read TGTGCCACCGCCCCAGTGGGAGTAGACAATGAGCAGTTCTTC. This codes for CATAPVGVDNEQFF.

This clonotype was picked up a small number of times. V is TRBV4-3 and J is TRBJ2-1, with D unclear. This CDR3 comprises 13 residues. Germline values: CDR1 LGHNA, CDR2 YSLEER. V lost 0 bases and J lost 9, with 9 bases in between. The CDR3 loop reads CASSQDLRTEQFF. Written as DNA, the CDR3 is TGCGCCAGCAGCCAAGATCTACGGACTGAGCAGTTCTTC.

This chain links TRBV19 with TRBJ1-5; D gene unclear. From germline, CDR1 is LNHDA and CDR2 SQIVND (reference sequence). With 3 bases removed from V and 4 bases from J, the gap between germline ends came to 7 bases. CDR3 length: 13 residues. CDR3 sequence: CASSILQNQPQHF. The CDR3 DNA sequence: TGTGCCAGTAGTATCCTACAGAATCAGCCCCAGCATTTT.

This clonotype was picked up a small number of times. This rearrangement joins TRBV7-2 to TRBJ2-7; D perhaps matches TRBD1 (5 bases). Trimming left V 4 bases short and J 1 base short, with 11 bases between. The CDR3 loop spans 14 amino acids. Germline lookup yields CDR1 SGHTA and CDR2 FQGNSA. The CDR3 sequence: CASSSQRGSYEQYF. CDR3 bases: TGTGCCAGCAGCTCCCAAAGGGGTTCCTACGAGCAGTACTTC.

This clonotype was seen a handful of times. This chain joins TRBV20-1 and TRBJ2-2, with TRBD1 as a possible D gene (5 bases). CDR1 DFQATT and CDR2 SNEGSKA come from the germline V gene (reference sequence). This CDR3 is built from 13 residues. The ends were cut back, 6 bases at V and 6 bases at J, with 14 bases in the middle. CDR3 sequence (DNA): TGCAGTGCCAAAGCAGGGTGGGCCGGGGAGCTGTTTTTT. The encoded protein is CSAKAGWAGELFF.

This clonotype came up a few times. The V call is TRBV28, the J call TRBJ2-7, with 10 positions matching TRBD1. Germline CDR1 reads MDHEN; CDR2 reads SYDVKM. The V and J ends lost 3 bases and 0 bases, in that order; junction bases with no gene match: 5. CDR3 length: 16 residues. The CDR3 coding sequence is TGTGCCAGCAGTTTTCTGACAGGGGGCGACTCCTACGAGCAGTACTTC. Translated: CASSFLTGGDSYEQYF.

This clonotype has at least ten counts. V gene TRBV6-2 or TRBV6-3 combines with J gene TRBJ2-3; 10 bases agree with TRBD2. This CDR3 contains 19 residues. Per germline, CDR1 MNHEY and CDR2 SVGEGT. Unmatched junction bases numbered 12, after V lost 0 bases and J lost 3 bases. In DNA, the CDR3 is TGTGCCAGCAGTTACTCGCGGACAGCGGGGGGGCCCCGGACAGATACGCAGTATTTT. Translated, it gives CASSYSRTAGGPRTDTQYF.

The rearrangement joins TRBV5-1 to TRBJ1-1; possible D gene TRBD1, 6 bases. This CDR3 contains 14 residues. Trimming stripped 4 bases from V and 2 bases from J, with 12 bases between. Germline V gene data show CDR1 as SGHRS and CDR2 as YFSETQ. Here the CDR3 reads CASSARQANTEAFF. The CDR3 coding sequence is TGCGCCAGCAGCGCCCGACAGGCTAACACTGAAGCTTTCTTT.

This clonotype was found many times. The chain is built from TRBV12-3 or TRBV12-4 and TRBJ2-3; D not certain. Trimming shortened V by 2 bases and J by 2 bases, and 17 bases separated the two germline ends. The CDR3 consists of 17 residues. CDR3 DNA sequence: TGTGCCAGCAGTTTAACCACAGACTCGATTTTCACAGATACGCAGTATTTT. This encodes CASSLTTDSIFTDTQYF.

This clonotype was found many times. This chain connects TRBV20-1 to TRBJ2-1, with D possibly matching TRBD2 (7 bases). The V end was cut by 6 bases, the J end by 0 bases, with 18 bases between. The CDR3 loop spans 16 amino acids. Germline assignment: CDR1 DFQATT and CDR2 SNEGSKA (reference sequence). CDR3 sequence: CSAQGGGLSSYNEQFF. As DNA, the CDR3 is TGCAGTGCCCAAGGGGGGGGTTTAAGCTCCTACAATGAGCAGTTCTTC.

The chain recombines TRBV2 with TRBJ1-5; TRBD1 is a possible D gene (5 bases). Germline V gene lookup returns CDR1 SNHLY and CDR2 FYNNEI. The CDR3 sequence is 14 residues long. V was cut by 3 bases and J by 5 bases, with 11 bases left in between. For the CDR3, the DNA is TGTGCCAGCAGTGAGCAGGGATGGGATCAGCCCCAGCATTTT. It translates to CASSEQGWDQPQHF.

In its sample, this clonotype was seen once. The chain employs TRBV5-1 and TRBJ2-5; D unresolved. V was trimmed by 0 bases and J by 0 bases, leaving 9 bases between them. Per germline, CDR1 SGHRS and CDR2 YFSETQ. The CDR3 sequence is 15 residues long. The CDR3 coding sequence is TGCGCCAGCAGCTTGGACCGAAAGTACCAAGAGACCCAGTACTTC. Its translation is CASSLDRKYQETQYF.

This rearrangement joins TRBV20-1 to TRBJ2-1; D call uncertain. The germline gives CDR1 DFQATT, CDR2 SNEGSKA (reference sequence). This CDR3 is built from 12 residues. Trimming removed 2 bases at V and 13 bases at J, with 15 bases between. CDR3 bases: TGCAGTGCTAGAACTCAAATCCCTTTACAGTTCTTC. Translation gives CSARTQIPLQFF.

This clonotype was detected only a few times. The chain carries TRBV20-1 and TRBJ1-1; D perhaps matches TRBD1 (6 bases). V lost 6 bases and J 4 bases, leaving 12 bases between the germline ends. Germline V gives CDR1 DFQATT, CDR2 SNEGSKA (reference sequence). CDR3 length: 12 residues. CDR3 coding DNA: TGCAGTGCATCGAGGGGGATCACTGAAGCTTTCTTT. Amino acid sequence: CSASRGITEAFF.

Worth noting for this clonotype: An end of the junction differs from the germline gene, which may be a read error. For the CDR3, the DNA is TGCGCCAGCAGCTTAGGGACTAGCCCCACAGATACGCCGTATTTT. Translated, it gives CASSLGTSPTDTPYF. The J gene is TRBJ2-3, the V gene TRBV5-1; 9 nucleotides agree with TRBD2. Germline lookup yields CDR1 SGHRS and CDR2 YFSETQ. The CDR3 has 15 residues.

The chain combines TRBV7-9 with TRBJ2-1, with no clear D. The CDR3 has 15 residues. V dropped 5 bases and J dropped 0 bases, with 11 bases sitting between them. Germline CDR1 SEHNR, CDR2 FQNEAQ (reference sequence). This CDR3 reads CASSPIESSYNEQFF. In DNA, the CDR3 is TGTGCCAGCAGCCCTATTGAGAGCTCCTACAATGAGCAGTTCTTC.

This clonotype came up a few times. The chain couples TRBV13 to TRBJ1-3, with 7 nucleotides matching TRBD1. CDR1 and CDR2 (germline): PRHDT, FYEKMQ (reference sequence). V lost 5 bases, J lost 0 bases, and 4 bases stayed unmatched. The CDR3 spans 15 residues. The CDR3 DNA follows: TGTGCCAGCAGCAACAGGGGCCGCTCTGGAAACACCATATATTTT. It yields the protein CASSNRGRSGNTIYF.

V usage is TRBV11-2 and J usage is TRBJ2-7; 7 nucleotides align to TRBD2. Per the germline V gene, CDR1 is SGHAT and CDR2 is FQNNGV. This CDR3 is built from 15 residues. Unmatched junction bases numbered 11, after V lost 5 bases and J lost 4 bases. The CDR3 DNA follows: TGTGCCAGCAGCAAGGGGTCAGCGGGGCCGTACGAGCAGTACTTC. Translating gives CASSKGSAGPYEQYF.

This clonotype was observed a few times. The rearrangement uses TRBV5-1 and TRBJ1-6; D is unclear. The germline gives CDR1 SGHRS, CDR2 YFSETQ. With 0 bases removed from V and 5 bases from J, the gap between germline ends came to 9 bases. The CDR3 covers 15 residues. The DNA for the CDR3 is TGCGCCAGCAGCTTGGAAGGGATTAATAATTCACCCCTCCACTTT. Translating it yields CASSLEGINNSPLHF.

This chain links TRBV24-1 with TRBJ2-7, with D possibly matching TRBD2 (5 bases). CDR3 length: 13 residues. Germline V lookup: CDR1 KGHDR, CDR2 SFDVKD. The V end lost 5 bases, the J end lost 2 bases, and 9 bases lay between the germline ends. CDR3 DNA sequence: TGTGCCACCAGTGGGGAGCGCCCCTACGAGCAGTACTTC. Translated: CATSGERPYEQYF.

CDR3 sequence: CASSRLGGFNEQFF. The CDR3 nucleotides read TGTGCCAGCAGCCGACTAGGGGGGTTTAATGAGCAGTTCTTC. J is TRBJ2-1 and V is TRBV4-2; either TRBD1 or TRBD2 may supply D (6 bases each). Looked up from germline, CDR1 is LGHNA and CDR2 is YNFKEQ. The ends were cut back, 4 bases at V and 7 bases at J, with 14 bases in the middle. The CDR3 spans 14 residues.

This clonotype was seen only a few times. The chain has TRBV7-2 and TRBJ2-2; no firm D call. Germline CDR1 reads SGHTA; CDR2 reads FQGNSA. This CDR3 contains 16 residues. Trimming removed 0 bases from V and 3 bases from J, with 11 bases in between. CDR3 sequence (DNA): TGTGCCAGCAGCTTAGCCGGTCAGCCATACACCGGGGAGCTGTTTTTT. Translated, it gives CASSLAGQPYTGELFF.

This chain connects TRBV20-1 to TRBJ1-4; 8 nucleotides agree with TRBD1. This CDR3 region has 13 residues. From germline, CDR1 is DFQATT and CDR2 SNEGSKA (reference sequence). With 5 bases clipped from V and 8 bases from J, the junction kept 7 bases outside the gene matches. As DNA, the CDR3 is TGCAGTGCTGGGGACAGGAGGAACGAAAAACTGTTTTTT. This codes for CSAGDRRNEKLFF.

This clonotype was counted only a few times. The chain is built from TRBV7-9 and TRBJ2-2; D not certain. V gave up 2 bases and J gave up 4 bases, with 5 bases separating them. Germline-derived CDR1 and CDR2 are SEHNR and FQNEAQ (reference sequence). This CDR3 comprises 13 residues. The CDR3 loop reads CASSLQATGELFF. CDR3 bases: TGTGCCAGCAGCTTACAGGCCACCGGGGAGCTGTTTTTT. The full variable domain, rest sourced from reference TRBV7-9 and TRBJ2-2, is DTGVSQNPRHKITKRGQNVTFRCDPISEHNRLYWYRQTLGQGPEFLTYFQNEAQLEKSRLLSDRFSAERPKGSFSTLEIQRTEQGDSAMYLCASSLQATGELFFGEGSRLTVL.